The sequence of this T cell receptor (beta chain) was determined in a study of T cell responses to AZD1222 COVID-19 vaccine. This CDR3 region has 16 residues. In germline, CDR1 is LNHNV, CDR2 YYDKDF (reference sequence). With V trimmed by 6 bases and J by 5 bases, 10 bases remained unmatched. Overall study results and limits: The peak T cell response came first, and repertoires were sampled only after it. Researchers report vaccine-associated CD4 TCRs spanning spike, with dominance at 160-218 and 743-854. Clonal diversity may have been underestimated, and the donors were mostly white British, with more females than males.

This clone appeared once. Its target is not known. The repertoire was sequenced with immunoSEQ multiplex PCR; TCRdb's copy has only in-frame clones and lacks some. The table has roughly 160,000 clones, around 92% seen once. The source of this sequence is an adult who received the AZD1222 COVID-19 vaccine. The chain is built from TRBV15 and TRBJ2-3; TRBD2 matches at 11 bases. The source material was peripheral blood, sampled 28 days after the second AZD1222 dose. DNA of the CDR3: TGTGCCACCAGAACTTACGGGACTAGCGGCCAAGATACGCAGTATTTT. It encodes CATRTYGTSGQDTQYF.